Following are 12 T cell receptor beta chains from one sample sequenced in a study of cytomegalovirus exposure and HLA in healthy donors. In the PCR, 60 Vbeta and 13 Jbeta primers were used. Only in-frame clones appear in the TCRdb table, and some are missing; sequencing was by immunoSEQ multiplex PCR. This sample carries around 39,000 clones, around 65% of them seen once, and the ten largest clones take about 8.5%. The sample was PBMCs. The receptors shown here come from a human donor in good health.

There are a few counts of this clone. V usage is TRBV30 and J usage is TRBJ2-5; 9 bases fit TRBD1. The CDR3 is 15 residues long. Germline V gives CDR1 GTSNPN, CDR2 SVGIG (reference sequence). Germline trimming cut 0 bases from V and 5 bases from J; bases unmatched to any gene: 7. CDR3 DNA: TGTGCCTGGAGTGTGGGGAACAGGGGGCTGGAGACCCAGTACTTC. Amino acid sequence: CAWSVGNRGLETQYF.

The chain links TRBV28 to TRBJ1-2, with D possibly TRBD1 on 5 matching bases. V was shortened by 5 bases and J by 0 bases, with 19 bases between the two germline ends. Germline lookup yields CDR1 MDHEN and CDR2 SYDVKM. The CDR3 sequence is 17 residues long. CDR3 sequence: CASSPLRGVGANYGYTF. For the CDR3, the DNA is TGTGCCAGCAGTCCCTTGCGGGGGGTCGGAGCTAACTATGGCTACACCTTC.

CDR3 region: CARGGGRDNEQFF. In DNA, the CDR3 is TGTGCCAGAGGCGGGGGCCGGGACAATGAGCAGTTCTTC. This chain connects TRBV2 to TRBJ2-1; D might be TRBD2 (7 bases). CDR3 length equals 13 residues. The germline V gene has CDR1 SNHLY and CDR2 FYNNEI. Trimming shortened V by 9 bases and J by 5 bases, and 14 bases separated the two germline ends. Drawing the rest from reference TRBV2 and TRBJ2-1, the complete variable domain is EPEVTQTPSHQVTQMGQEVILRCVPISNHLYFYWYRQILGQKVEFLVSFYNNEISEKSEIFDDQFSVERPDGSNFTLKIRSTKLEDSAMYFCARGGGRDNEQFFGPGTRLTVL.

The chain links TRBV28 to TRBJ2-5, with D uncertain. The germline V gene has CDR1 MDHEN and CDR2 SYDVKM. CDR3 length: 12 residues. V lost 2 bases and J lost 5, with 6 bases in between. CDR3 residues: CASSLQAETQYF. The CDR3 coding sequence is TGTGCCAGCAGTTTACAGGCCGAGACCCAGTACTTC.

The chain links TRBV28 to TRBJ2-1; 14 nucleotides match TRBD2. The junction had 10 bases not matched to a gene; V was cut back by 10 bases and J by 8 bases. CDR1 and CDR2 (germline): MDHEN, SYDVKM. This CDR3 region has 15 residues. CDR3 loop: CATWTSGGIYHEQFF. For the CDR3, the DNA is TGTGCCACCTGGACTAGCGGGGGGATATACCATGAGCAGTTCTTC.

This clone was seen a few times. CDR3 DNA: TGTGCCAGCAGCTTCGGACAGGGTGGAGAGACCCAGTACTTC. Its protein product is CASSFGQGGETQYF. The chain uses TRBV11-3 and TRBJ2-5; 8 nucleotides agree with TRBD1. The CDR3 is made up of 14 amino acids. Germline V lookup: CDR1 SGHNT, CDR2 YENEEA. Trimming removed 3 bases from V and 4 bases from J; junction bases left unmatched: 4.

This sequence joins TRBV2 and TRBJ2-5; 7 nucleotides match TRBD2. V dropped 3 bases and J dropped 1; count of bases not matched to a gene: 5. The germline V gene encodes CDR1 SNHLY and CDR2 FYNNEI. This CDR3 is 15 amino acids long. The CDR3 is CASSEARGVQETQYF. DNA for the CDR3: TGTGCCAGCAGTGAGGCCCGGGGGGTCCAAGAGACCCAGTACTTC.

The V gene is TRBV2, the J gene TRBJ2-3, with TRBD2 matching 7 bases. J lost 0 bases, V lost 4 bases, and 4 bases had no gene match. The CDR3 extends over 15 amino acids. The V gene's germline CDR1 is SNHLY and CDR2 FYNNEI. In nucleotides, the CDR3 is TGTGCCAGCAGTGCTAGCGGTGCTAGCACAGATACGCAGTATTTT. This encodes CASSASGASTDTQYF.

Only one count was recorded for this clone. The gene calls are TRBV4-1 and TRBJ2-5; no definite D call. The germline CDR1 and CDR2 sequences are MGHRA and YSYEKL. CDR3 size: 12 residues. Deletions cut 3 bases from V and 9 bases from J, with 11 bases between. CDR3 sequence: CASSQETTAQYF. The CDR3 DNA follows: TGCGCCAGCAGCCAGGAAACTACGGCCCAGTACTTC.

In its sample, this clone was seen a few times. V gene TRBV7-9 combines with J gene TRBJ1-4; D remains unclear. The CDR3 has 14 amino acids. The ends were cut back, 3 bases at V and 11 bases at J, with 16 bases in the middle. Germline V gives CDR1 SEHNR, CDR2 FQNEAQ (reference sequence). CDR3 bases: TGTGCCAGCAGCTTTAGTCCGGCACCCGGGAAACTGTTTTTT. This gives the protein CASSFSPAPGKLFF.

The CDR3 reads CASSLGGGGALNEKLFF. DNA for the CDR3: TGTGCCAGCAGTCTAGGGGGTGGGGGGGCTCTCAATGAAAAACTGTTTTTT. This sequence joins TRBV28 and TRBJ1-4, with D maybe TRBD1 (6 bases). Trimming cost V 5 bases and J 5 bases, with 21 bases left between them. The V gene's germline CDR1 is MDHEN and CDR2 SYDVKM. The CDR3 extends over 17 amino acids.

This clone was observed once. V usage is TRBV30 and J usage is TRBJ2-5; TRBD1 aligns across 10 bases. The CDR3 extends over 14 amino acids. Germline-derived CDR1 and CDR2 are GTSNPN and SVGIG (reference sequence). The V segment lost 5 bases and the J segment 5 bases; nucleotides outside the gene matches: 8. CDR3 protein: CAWDRQGAPETQYF. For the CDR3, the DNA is TGTGCCTGGGATAGACAGGGGGCTCCGGAGACCCAGTACTTC.